This TCR beta chain was captured by sequencing in a study of T cell clonality in common variable immunodeficiency. Control and CVID samples contributed equal amounts of genomic DNA. Sequenced by immunoSEQ multiplex PCR; TCRdb stores in-frame clones only, minus some. The profile covers 30,000 to 40,000 clones, none occurring a single time. The CDR3 extends over 13 amino acids. Trimming took off 4 bases at V and 5 bases at J, with 14 bases between the two ends. In germline, CDR1 is SQVTM, CDR2 ANQGSEA. Most patients and controls had Caucasian heritage. This clone was detected ten times or more. What it binds is unknown. The read ends 3 residues shy of where the CDR3 ends; the end is completed using the germline J gene. Study outcomes and limitations: Compared with controls, CVID subjects had fewer shared TCRbeta clones.

The sequencing sample was made of peripheral blood mononuclear cells. The J gene is TRBJ1-1, the V gene TRBV29-1; D ambiguous. This TCR came from a person between 18 and 75 years old in good health. Incomplete CDR3 DNA: TGCAGCGTTGTTTCACAGACGGGGACTGAA. Translation: CSVVSQTGTE. The whole CDR3 sequence reads CSVVSQTGTEAFF.